Listed below are T cell receptor beta chains from one sample, sequenced in a study of CD8+ T cells in alopecia areata. TCRdb keeps only in-frame clones here, not all; method: immunoSEQ multiplex PCR. The sample records more than 110,000 clones, around 58% being singletons. Sequences were derived from CD4+ T cells sorted from blood, sampled at week 0. These receptors all come from a human donor with alopecia areata. CDR3s include the opening cysteine and the closing phenylalanine or tryptophan. The order of the fields is J gene, D gene, clone size, V gene, CDR3 DNA, CDR3 protein. The D gene is left open where the match is weak. Only part of the rows carry a size: once, few, many, or a class if the clone is expanded.

TRBJ1-5	TRBD1	-	TRBV15	TGTGCCACCAGCAGTGGGGACAGCCCTCAGCCCCAGCATTTT	CATSSGDSPQPQHF
TRBJ2-5	-	once	TRBV6-5	TGTGCCAGCAGTTTTTCCGGGGAGACCCAGTACTTC	CASSFSGETQYF
TRBJ2-5	-	-	TRBV6-6	TGTGCCAGCAGTCAAGGGGGGGAAAGGACCCAGTACTTC	CASSQGGERTQYF
TRBJ2-7	TRBD2	once	TRBV23-1	TGCGCCAGCAGCCAAGTCCTAGCGGGGGGGACCTACGAGCAGTACTTC	CASSQVLAGGTYEQYF
TRBJ1-1	-	-	TRBV29-1	TGCAGCGTTGAAGATCGGGGGGCGGAAGCTTTCTTT	CSVEDRGAEAFF
TRBJ2-3	-	-	TRBV2	TGTGCCGGGGATCGGGTCCGCACAGATACGCAGTATTTT	CAGDRVRTDTQYF
TRBJ1-1	TRBD1	few	TRBV19	TGTGCCACCACAAGACAGGGGTTCACTGAAGCTTTCTTT	CATTRQGFTEAFF
TRBJ2-7	-	-	TRBV2	TGTGCCAGCAGTGAGCGTGCCCCCGAGCAGTACTTC	CASSERAPEQYF
TRBJ2-5	-	-	TRBV7-2	TGTGCCAGCAGCTTAGAAGGATTTGGGACCCAGTACTTC	CASSLEGFGTQYF
TRBJ2-1	-	-	TRBV5-1	TGCGCCAGCAGCTTGGCCTGGGGGAGAAACAATGAGCAGTTCTTC	CASSLAWGRNNEQFF
TRBJ1-5	TRBD1	few	TRBV7-9	TGTGCCAGCAGCGGTCGGGGACAGGGGGCCCGGAATCAGCCCCAGCATTTT	CASSGRGQGARNQPQHF
TRBJ2-7	-	-	TRBV29-1	TGCAGCGTTGAAGCGTATACAACGCAGTACTTC	CSVEAYTTQYF
TRBJ2-5	-	-	TRBV30	TGTGCCTGGAGTTTTGGCGGGGCCCAAGAGACCCAGTACTTC	CAWSFGGAQETQYF
TRBJ2-1	-	-	TRBV7-6	TGTGCCAGCAGCTTAGCGCCCGGGACCTACAATGAGCAGTTCTTC	CASSLAPGTYNEQFF
TRBJ1-4	-	few	TRBV5-8	TGTGCCAGCAGCCCGCGCAGAGCCTCCAGGGCAACTAATGAAAAACTGTTTTTT	CASSPRRASRATNEKLFF
TRBJ2-3	-	few	TRBV10-3	TGTGCCATCACCCCCGGCCAGGGGGGAGCAGATACGCAGTATTTT	CAITPGQGGADTQYF
TRBJ2-1	-	-	TRBV5-6	TGTGCCAGCAGCTTATTGGTCAATGAGCAGTTCTTC	CASSLLVNEQFF
TRBJ1-2	-	-	TRBV5-5	TGTGCCAGCAGCTTCATATCATCAATGGACTACACCTTC	CASSFISSMDYTF
TRBJ1-1	TRBD1	-	TRBV29-1	TGCAGCGTTGGGGGACAGGGGGATGGAGCTTTCTTT	CSVGGQGDGAFF
TRBJ1-2	TRBD1	few	TRBV30	TGTGCCTGCACGGACAGGGACTATGGCTACACCTTC	CACTDRDYGYTF
TRBJ2-5	TRBD2	-	TRBV6-6	TGTGCCAGCAGTTACGATCCGGCTAGCGGGGGAGAGACCCAGTACTTC	CASSYDPASGGETQYF
TRBJ2-6	-	-	TRBV27	TGTGCCAGCAGTTCTCACTCTGGGGCCAACGTCCTGACTTTC	CASSSHSGANVLTF
TRBJ2-2	-	-	TRBV30	TGTGCCTGGAGTCAACCAGGGGTTACCGGGGAGCTGTTTTTT	CAWSQPGVTGELFF
TRBJ1-1	-	-	TRBV30	TGTGCCTGGACCGTCTCGGGGCGAAACACTGAAGCTTTCTTT	CAWTVSGRNTEAFF
TRBJ2-7	TRBD2	-	TRBV4-2	TGTGCCAGCAGCCAAGGCGGGGGGACGGAGCAGTACTTC	CASSQGGGTEQYF
TRBJ1-4	TRBD1	-	TRBV11-2	TGTGCCAGCAGCCCGGGACAGGGACCTAATAATGAAAAACTGTTTTTT	CASSPGQGPNNEKLFF